Each of the 32 T cell receptor beta chains below was sequenced from the same sample in a study of T cell repertoires in cytomegalovirus infection. TCRdb processed the reads anew with MiXCR; each CDR3 protein has one entry. The sample shows about 98,000 distinct CDR3 sequences, approximately 15% of them seen only once. Material for sequencing was PBMCs. All receptors come from a human donor in good health (CMV status not recorded). Some clones in this sample may be carry-over from other donors' samples.

This clonotype has at least ten counts. The chain recombines TRBV7-2 with TRBJ2-5; 14 bases fit TRBD2. Trimming at V came to 3 bases and at J to 5 bases, leaving 5 bases not matched to a gene. The CDR3 runs to 16 residues. Germline assignment: CDR1 SGHTA and CDR2 FQGNSA. CDR3 residues: CASSFSGLAGAETQYF. The CDR3 nucleotides are TGTGCCAGCAGCTTTTCGGGACTAGCGGGGGCTGAGACCCAGTACTTC.

The rearrangement uses TRBV20-1 and TRBJ1-2; no reliable D call. V lost 0 bases, J lost 6 bases, and 11 bases lay in between. CDR1 is DFQATT, CDR2 SNEGSKA, per germline (reference sequence). This CDR3 contains 13 residues. DNA for the CDR3: TGCAGTGCTAGAGATTTTAGAGTGAATGGCTACACCTTC. Its translation: CSARDFRVNGYTF.

This chain uses TRBV18 with TRBJ1-4; perhaps TRBD1 as D (5 bases). V was pared by 3 bases and J by 0 bases, with 8 bases between. CDR1 and CDR2 (germline): KGHSH, LQKENI. There are 15 residues in the CDR3. Here the CDR3 reads CASSPGESTNEKLFF. The DNA for the CDR3 is TGTGCCAGCTCACCGGGGGAATCAACTAATGAAAAACTGTTTTTT.

This clonotype was recorded at least ten times. The J gene is TRBJ1-2, the V gene TRBV11-2; no reliable D call. The CDR3 covers 13 residues. Trimming stripped 5 bases from V and 7 bases from J, with 14 bases between. Per the germline V gene, CDR1 is SGHAT and CDR2 is FQNNGV. CDR3 region: CASSALGFGGYTF. In DNA, the CDR3 is TGTGCCAGCAGCGCCCTGGGGTTCGGTGGCTACACCTTC.

This clonotype was detected many times. The chain has TRBV28 and TRBJ1-1, with 7 bases aligning to TRBD1. This CDR3 is 17 amino acids long. With V trimmed by 6 bases and J by 3 bases, 16 bases remained unmatched. The germline V gene has CDR1 MDHEN and CDR2 SYDVKM. The CDR3 loop reads CASSFIPTGRLDTEAFF. The CDR3 DNA is TGTGCCAGCAGCTTCATACCGACAGGGCGGCTCGACACTGAAGCTTTCTTT.

This clonotype has a count of ten or more. This chain connects TRBV4-1 to TRBJ1-5; D might be TRBD1 (5 bases). This CDR3 is built from 14 residues. Trimming removed 5 bases from V and 2 bases from J, with 10 bases in between. Germline V gene data show CDR1 as MGHRA and CDR2 as YSYEKL. The CDR3 spells CASSLQEGNQPQHF. The CDR3, as DNA: TGCGCCAGCAGCTTACAGGAAGGCAATCAGCCCCAGCATTTT.

In its sample, this clonotype was seen a few times. The chain is built from TRBV5-1 and TRBJ2-5, with 7 bases fitting TRBD1. The ends lost 3 bases at V and 3 bases at J; junction bases unmatched: 5. The CDR3 totals 14 residues. Germline loops: CDR1 SGHRS, CDR2 YFSETQ. CDR3 sequence (DNA): TGCGCCAGCAGCTGGACAGGCGGTAAAGAGACCCAGTACTTC. Its translation is CASSWTGGKETQYF.

This clonotype was observed at least ten times. V and J are TRBV7-6 and TRBJ2-3; D is ambiguous. Trimming shortened V by 7 bases and J by 3 bases, and 14 bases separated the two germline ends. In germline, CDR1 is SGHVS, CDR2 FNYEAQ. This CDR3 comprises 14 residues. In DNA, the CDR3 is TGTGCCAGCACCCCAAGACTGTCGACAGATACGCAGTATTTT. This codes for CASTPRLSTDTQYF.

In regard to this clonotype: Being one base from a much bigger clone, this may be a read error. This chain joins TRBV7-2 and TRBJ2-3; D call uncertain. Between the trimmed V and J ends, which lost 4 bases and 6 bases, there was a span of 5 bases. The CDR3 extends over 11 amino acids. The germline V gene has CDR1 SGHTA and CDR2 FQGNSA. The CDR3 is CASSSRDTQYF. CDR3 coding DNA: TGTGCCAGCAGCTCAAGGGATACGCAGTATTTT.

The chain recombines TRBV7-8 with TRBJ2-5; 8 bases align to TRBD2. The V and J ends lost 4 bases and 2 bases, in that order; junction bases with no gene match: 6. Per germline, CDR1 SGHVS and CDR2 FQNEAQ. There are 15 residues in the CDR3. The CDR3 loop is CASSSLAGTQETQYF. The CDR3 DNA follows: TGTGCCAGCAGCTCATTAGCGGGGACTCAAGAGACCCAGTACTTC. Supplemented by reference TRBV7-8 and TRBJ2-5, the full variable domain reads GAGVSQSPRYKVAKRGQDVALRCDPISGHVSLFWYQQALGQGPEFLTYFQNEAQLDKSGLPSDRFFAERPEGSVSTLKIQRTQQEDSAVYLCASSSLAGTQETQYFGPGTRLLVL.

This clonotype was observed at least ten times. The chain combines TRBV7-2 with TRBJ2-2, with 9 bases identical to TRBD2. Trimming took 2 bases from V and 5 from J; bases not matched to a gene: 6. Germline V gives CDR1 SGHTA, CDR2 FQGNSA. The CDR3 has 16 residues. The CDR3 DNA sequence: TGTGCCAGCAGCTTATATTCGACTAGCGGTACCGGGGAGCTGTTTTTT. Protein sequence: CASSLYSTSGTGELFF.

This clonotype came up a few times. The chain has TRBV2 and TRBJ1-5; a possible D gene is TRBD1 (6 bases). CDR3 size: 13 residues. V gave up 6 bases and J gave up 2 bases, with 8 bases separating them. Germline CDR1 and CDR2: SNHLY and FYNNEI. The CDR3 DNA follows: TGTGCCAGCAGGGGACATGGCAATCAGCCCCAGCATTTT. It translates to CASRGHGNQPQHF.

In this sample, this clonotype turned up many times. The genes are TRBV7-6 and TRBJ2-2; tentative D call: TRBD2 (6 bases). The CDR3 sequence is 17 residues long. V dropped 6 bases and J dropped 1 base, with 18 bases sitting between them. In germline, CDR1 is SGHVS, CDR2 FNYEAQ. The CDR3 nucleotides are TGTGCCAGCAGTCCAAGCGGAGGGTTTGGGAACACCGGGGAGCTGTTTTTT. Its translation: CASSPSGGFGNTGELFF.

This clonotype has a count of ten or more. The chain recombines TRBV2 with TRBJ1-6; no clear D. Germline CDR1 SNHLY, CDR2 FYNNEI. This CDR3 has 14 residues. V was shortened by 3 bases and J by 9 bases, with 12 bases between the two germline ends. For the CDR3, the DNA is TGTGCCAGCAGTGAGACGGCCAAGGGTTCACCCCTCCACTTT. Translation: CASSETAKGSPLHF. Looking up the rest from reference TRBV2 and TRBJ1-6 gives the full variable domain: EPEVTQTPSHQVTQMGQEVILRCVPISNHLYFYWYRQILGQKVEFLVSFYNNEISEKSEIFDDQFSVERPDGSNFTLKIRSTKLEDSAMYFCASSETAKGSPLHFGNGTRLTVT.

This clonotype was seen a few times. The chain uses TRBV6-2 or TRBV6-3 and TRBJ1-5; the match to TRBD1 covers 9 bases. Unmatched junction bases numbered 12, after V lost 0 bases and J lost 0 bases. This CDR3 contains 20 residues. Looked up from germline, CDR1 is MNHEY and CDR2 is SVGEGT. CDR3 sequence (DNA): TGTGCCAGCAGTTACTCGTTATGGGGACAGGGCCGTCTTAGCAATCAGCCCCAGCATTTT. This encodes CASSYSLWGQGRLSNQPQHF.

This clonotype was counted many times. The V and J genes are TRBV7-8 and TRBJ2-6; 10 nucleotides align to TRBD1. The trim removed 5 bases at V and 2 bases at J, leaving 12 bases unmatched. This CDR3 contains 19 residues. Germline V CDR1 and CDR2: SGHVS, FQNEAQ. The CDR3 loop reads CASSQTRGQGDAGANVLTF. The CDR3 nucleotides read TGTGCCAGCAGCCAGACTCGAGGACAGGGGGATGCTGGGGCCAACGTCCTGACTTTC. Drawing the rest from reference TRBV7-8 and TRBJ2-6, the complete variable domain is GAGVSQSPRYKVAKRGQDVALRCDPISGHVSLFWYQQALGQGPEFLTYFQNEAQLDKSGLPSDRFFAERPEGSVSTLKIQRTQQEDSAVYLCASSQTRGQGDAGANVLTFGAGSRLTVL.

The chain has TRBV5-6 and TRBJ1-2; no reliable D call. Between the trimmed V and J ends, which lost 1 base and 1 base, there was a span of 5 bases. This CDR3 has 13 residues. Germline CDR1 and CDR2: SGHDT and YYEEEE. The CDR3 nucleotides read TGTGCCAGCAGCTTGACATTTAACTATGGCTACACCTTC. This gives the protein CASSLTFNYGYTF.

This chain connects TRBV7-2 to TRBJ1-4, with TRBD1 matching 9 bases. The germline gives CDR1 SGHTA, CDR2 FQGNSA. V was clipped by 8 bases and J by 7 bases; unmatched bases: 8. CDR3 length: 14 residues. CDR3 DNA: TGTGCCAGCCAAATGGACAGGGGAATTGAAAAACTGTTTTTT. This translates into CASQMDRGIEKLFF.

This clonotype occurred many times. The gene calls are TRBV7-2 and TRBJ2-1; 9 bases are shared with TRBD2. The CDR3 is 14 amino acids. CDR1 is SGHTA, CDR2 FQGNSA, per germline. The V and J ends lost 5 bases and 6 bases, in that order; junction bases with no gene match: 5. The CDR3: CASSLSGGPNEQFF. DNA of the CDR3: TGTGCCAGCAGCCTTAGCGGGGGTCCCAATGAGCAGTTCTTC.

This clonotype was recorded many times. V usage is TRBV25-1 and J usage is TRBJ2-1; D is ambiguous. Trimming left V 1 base short and J 1 base short, with 8 bases between. This CDR3 spans 15 amino acids. Germline V gives CDR1 MGHDK, CDR2 SYGVNS. CDR3 region: CASSESGVSYNEQFF. CDR3 bases: TGTGCCAGCAGTGAATCTGGGGTGTCCTACAATGAGCAGTTCTTC.

This clonotype was detected only a few times. The chain employs TRBV7-2 and TRBJ2-7; D is possibly TRBD1 or TRBD2 (6 bases each). Germline V gene lookup returns CDR1 SGHTA and CDR2 FQGNSA. V was shortened by 1 base and J by 2 bases, with 9 bases between the two germline ends. The CDR3 consists of 14 residues. The CDR3, as DNA: TGTGCCAGCAGCTTAGGGGGGGCTCCCTACGAGCAGTACTTC. It translates to CASSLGGAPYEQYF.

The table lists this clonotype with a few counts. The rearrangement uses TRBV28 and TRBJ1-2; no reliable D call. CDR1 and CDR2 (germline): MDHEN, SYDVKM. The CDR3 is made up of 12 amino acids. The V and J ends lost 6 bases and 8 bases respectively, with 13 bases between them. The CDR3 is CASSPQREGYTF. The CDR3 DNA reads TGTGCCAGCAGCCCACAGCGGGAGGGCTACACCTTC.

The chain carries TRBV10-2 and TRBJ1-1; D gene unclear. The CDR3 has 13 amino acids. Trimming stripped 8 bases from V and 4 bases from J, with 14 bases between. Per the germline V gene, CDR1 is WSHSY and CDR2 is SAAADI. CDR3 sequence (DNA): TGCGCCAGCGGCCCGGTACGAACCACTGAAGCTTTCTTT. It is translated as CASGPVRTTEAFF.

This rearrangement joins TRBV5-5 to TRBJ2-7, with D uncertain. This CDR3 is 13 amino acids long. The V and J ends lost 4 bases and 3 bases respectively, with 11 bases between them. Germline CDR1 reads SGHKS; CDR2 reads YYEKEE (reference sequence). The CDR3 here is CASSPSPNYEQYF. CDR3 DNA: TGTGCCAGCAGCCCTTCTCCCAACTACGAGCAGTACTTC.

The rearrangement joins TRBV28 to TRBJ1-3; D is undetermined. The CDR3 is 15 residues long. Trimming removed 6 bases at V and 4 bases at J, with 16 bases between. CDR1 and CDR2 from the germline V gene are MDHEN and SYDVKM. The CDR3 reads CASSLTPASGNTIYF. CDR3 in DNA: TGTGCCAGCAGCCTCACCCCGGCGTCCGGAAACACCATATATTTT.

On this clonotype itself: At one end, the junction sequence differs from germline, possibly due to a read error. The chain combines TRBV28 with TRBJ2-5; 9 nucleotides agree with TRBD1. The CDR3 contains 14 residues. Germline loops: CDR1 MDHEN, CDR2 SYDVKM. The CDR3 sequence is CTSRSTGGEETQYF. For the CDR3, the DNA is TGTACCAGCAGATCGACAGGGGGTGAAGAGACCCAGTACTTC.

In regard to this clonotype: A much larger clone differs from this one at a single base, so this may be a read error. The V gene is TRBV28, the J gene TRBJ1-3; TRBD1 aligns across 9 bases. Looked up from germline, CDR1 is MDHEN and CDR2 is SYDVKM. The CDR3 length is 16 residues. The CDR3 region is CASSLIPGQGGNIIYF. CDR3 sequence (DNA): TGTGCCAGCAGTTTAATCCCGGGACAGGGAGGAAACATCATATATTTT.

As for this clonotype: A much more abundant neighbour one base away suggests this may be a read error. V is TRBV7-2 and J is TRBJ2-1, with 7 bases aligning to TRBD1. The CDR3 has 13 amino acids. V was pared by 5 bases and J by 7 bases, with 5 bases of the junction left unmatched. Germline lookup yields CDR1 SGHTA and CDR2 FQGNSA. The CDR3 region is CASSILQGNEQFF. The CDR3 DNA follows: TGTGCCAGCAGCATATTACAGGGGAATGAGCAGTTCTTC. Full variable domain (rest looked up from reference TRBV7-2 and TRBJ2-1): GAGVSQSPSNKVTEKGKDVELRCDPISGHTALYWYRQSLGQGLEFLIYFQGNSAPDKSGLPSDRFSAERTGGSVSTLTIQRTQQEDSAVYLCASSILQGNEQFFGPGTRLTVL.

The chain is built from TRBV14 and TRBJ2-1; D tentatively reads TRBD1 or TRBD2 (5 bases each). Germline V CDR1 and CDR2: SGHDN, FVKESK. CDR3 length: 12 amino acids. V was pared by 4 bases and J by 15 bases, with 16 bases between. The CDR3 is CASSLGTLIRFF. DNA for the CDR3: TGTGCCAGCAGCCTGGGGACCTTGATACGGTTCTTC.

This clonotype occurred a few times. This chain links TRBV28 with TRBJ1-1; possible D gene TRBD1, 6 bases. This CDR3 spans 16 amino acids. Deletions cut 0 bases from V and 0 bases from J, with 11 bases between. Looked up from germline, CDR1 is MDHEN and CDR2 is SYDVKM. The CDR3 loop is CASSLWGRGMNTEAFF. CDR3 nucleotide sequence: TGTGCCAGCAGTTTATGGGGCAGGGGAATGAACACTGAAGCTTTCTTT.

This clonotype was counted at least ten times. The CDR3 protein is CASSQDLTGNGYTF. Here the CDR3 DNA reads TGCGCCAGCAGCCAAGACCTGACAGGGAATGGCTACACCTTC. This rearrangement joins TRBV4-1 to TRBJ1-2, with 7 bases aligning to TRBD1. There are 14 residues in the CDR3. J gave up 6 bases and V 0 bases, and 4 bases lay outside the gene matches. Germline loops: CDR1 MGHRA, CDR2 YSYEKL.

The table lists this clonotype with many counts. CDR3 amino acids: CASVGKRNTEAFF. Written as DNA, the CDR3 is TGCGCCAGCGTAGGGAAGCGCAACACTGAAGCTTTCTTT. This chain uses TRBV10-1 with TRBJ1-1; D gene uncertain. CDR3 size: 13 residues. The ends were cut back, 8 bases at V and 2 bases at J, with 12 bases in the middle. CDR1 WNHNN and CDR2 SYGVQD come from the germline V gene (reference sequence).